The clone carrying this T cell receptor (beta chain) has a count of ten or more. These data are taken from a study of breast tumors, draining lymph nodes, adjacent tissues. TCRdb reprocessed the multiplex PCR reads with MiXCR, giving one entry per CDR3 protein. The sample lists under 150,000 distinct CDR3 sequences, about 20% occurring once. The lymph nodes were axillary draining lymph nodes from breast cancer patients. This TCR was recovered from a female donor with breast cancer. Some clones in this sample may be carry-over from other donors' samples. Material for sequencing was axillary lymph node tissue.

CDR3 in amino acids: CASSRDGYSNQPQHF. CDR3 DNA sequence: TGTGCCAGCAGCCGGGACGGCTATAGCAATCAGCCCCAGCATTTT. The gene calls are TRBV9 and TRBJ1-5, with TRBD1 as a possible D gene (5 bases). CDR1 and CDR2 (germline): SGDLS, YYNGEE. V gave up 4 bases and J gave up 0 bases, with 11 bases separating them. The CDR3 runs 15 residues. The whole variable domain, filled in from reference TRBV9 and TRBJ1-5, reads DSGVTQTPKHLITATGQRVTLRCSPRSGDLSVYWYQQSLDQGLQFLIQYYNGEERAKGNILERFSAQQFPDLHSELNLSSLELGDSALYFCASSRDGYSNQPQHFGDGTRLSIL.